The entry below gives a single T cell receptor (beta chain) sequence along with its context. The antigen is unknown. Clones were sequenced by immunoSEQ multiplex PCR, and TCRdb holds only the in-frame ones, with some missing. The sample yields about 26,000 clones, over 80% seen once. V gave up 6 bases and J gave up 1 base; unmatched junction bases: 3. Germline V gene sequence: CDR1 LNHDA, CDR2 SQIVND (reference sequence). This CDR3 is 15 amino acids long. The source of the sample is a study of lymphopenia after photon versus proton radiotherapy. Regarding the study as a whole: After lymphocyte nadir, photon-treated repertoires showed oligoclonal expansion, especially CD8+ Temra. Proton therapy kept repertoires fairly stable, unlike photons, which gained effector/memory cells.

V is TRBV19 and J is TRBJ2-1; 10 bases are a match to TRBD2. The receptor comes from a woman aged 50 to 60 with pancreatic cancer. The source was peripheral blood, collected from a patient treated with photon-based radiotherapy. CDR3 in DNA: TGTGCCAGTAGCATGACTAGCGGGTCCTACAATGAGCAGTTCTTC. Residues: CASSMTSGSYNEQFF. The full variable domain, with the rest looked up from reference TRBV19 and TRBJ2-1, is DGGITQSPKYLFRKEGQNVTLSCEQNLNHDAMYWYRQDPGQGLRLIYYSQIVNDFQKGDIAEGYSVSREKKESFPLTVTSAQKNPTAFYLCASSMTSGSYNEQFFGPGTRLTVL.